This T cell receptor beta chain was sequenced for a study of cytomegalovirus exposure and HLA in healthy donors. A multiplex PCR was run with 60 Vbeta primers and 13 Jbeta primers. Clones were sequenced by immunoSEQ multiplex PCR, and TCRdb holds only the in-frame ones, with some missing. Of 150,000 to 200,000 clones in the sample, over 60% were seen once. CDR3 length equals 16 residues. The V gene's germline CDR1 is SGHNT and CDR2 YYREEE (reference sequence). V was clipped by 6 bases and J by 2 bases; unmatched bases: 11. A remark on this clone: What it recognizes is unknown.

Findings and limits, study-wide: In a later analysis, approximately 15,000 TCR beta sequences were associated with HLA alleles at 0.05 false discovery rate. CMV antigen specificity was confirmed in vitro for a few CMV-associated chains. V- and J-gene trimming of TCR beta was linked (in a later analysis) to a missense DCLRE1C variant. The Asian-associated ancestry cluster reportedly had fewer N-insertions than the approximately 670-donor mean in a later analysis.

The sample taken for sequencing was PBMCs. V and J are TRBV5-4 and TRBJ2-1; TRBD1 matches 7 bases. This TCR derives from a middle-aged woman in good health and CMV-seronegative. For the CDR3, the DNA is TGTGCCAGCACCCAAGGGGGCGCGGCTACCTACAATGAGCAGTTCTTC. The encoded protein is CASTQGGAATYNEQFF.